The present T cell receptor beta chain was sequenced within a study of shared clonotypes between healthy human individuals (dated by TCRdb to 2018 to 2020). In the study overall: The cohort comprised a couple of women and a few men aged 18 to 49 years. For each donor, CD4 naive and CD4 memory were each run on three plates, CD8 naive on two plates, and CD8 memory on one plate. To increase sequencing depth and limit assay-specific biases, TCR repertoire library preparation and sequencing were carried out by different laboratories using diverse techniques. Blood TCR repertoires of about 5 healthy adults were deeply sequenced to estimate repertoire size and the extent of clonotype sharing between individuals. Leukapheresis yielded between about 0.9 and 9 billion PBMCs per donor.

Here is what the overall study found, with its caveats: Naive subsets generally had larger estimated clonotype richness than memory subsets. Sampling was limited to blood, and TCR repertoires in tissue likely differ from TCR repertoires in blood. Even with the large sequencing depth, rarefaction of the sorted-subset datasets indicated that sequencing was incomplete. The small number of donors limited the genetic and exposure-history diversity represented. Compared with non-shared clonotypes, clonotypes shared by all four sorted-subset donors had higher generation probabilities. When several donors were compared, the shared fraction of clonotypes was roughly 5% for naive CD4, around 4% for naive CD8, roughly 2.3% for memory CD4, and 0.4% for memory CD8. Pairwise subsampling indicated that sequencing depth was expected to affect the degree of clonotype sharing among donors.

The donors were healthy, HIV-negative adults with no recently reported acute infections or vaccinations. Only Caucasian adults living in Nashville, Tennessee, USA were represented among the donors. CD4+ T cells were enriched by magnetic negative selection; naive cells were then positively selected on CD45RA, and the negative fraction formed the memory subset. After blood collection by leukapheresis, PBMCs were isolated using Ficoll-Histopaque density gradient centrifugation and then cryopreserved in the vapor phase of liquid nitrogen. Analytical flow cytometry was used to check the purity and quantity of each magnetically sorted T cell population. From each sorted fraction, genomic DNA was isolated and quantified by UV absorbance on a Nanodrop 2000c. This clone was counted between two and nine times. Its antigen remains unidentified. No base qualities exist here, and no much larger clone lies one base off it.

V is reduced by 2 bases and J by 1 base, leaving a spacing of 15 bases between them. Including the terminal cysteine and phenylalanine, the CDR3 comprises 18 residues. Solely the CDR3 DNA is kept, with 54 bases framed from the first base. The germline V gene encodes CDR1 LNHDA and CDR2 SQIVND (reference sequence). TCR CDR3 regions were amplified from genomic DNA by multiplex PCR using the deep immunoSEQ assay. For each cell subset, the extracted genomic DNA was distributed evenly across all wells of several immunoSEQ 96-well plates, and each plate served as one replicate. For sorted subsets, about 200 ng genomic DNA, equal to 30,000 to 35,000 T cell genomes, was loaded into each replicate PCR. Purified libraries were quantified with a Qubit 3.0 fluorometer, sized on a Bioanalyzer 2100, and re-quantified with the KAPA Library Quantification kit. Every immunoSEQ 96-well plate was sequenced on a separate single-read 150-cycle Illumina NextSeq 550 flow cell. On the study's bioinformatics: The immunoSEQ output contained only junctional sequences without quality scores, so filtering could not match that applied to full-length reads. To assign V/J genes and CDR3, sequences were annotated against IMGT germline references using PyIR, a Python wrapper for IgBLAST v1.9. Reads were filtered out if the reads had weak V/J assignments (E-value above 1e-6), no CDR3, stop codons, out-of-frame junctions, or ambiguous translated residues. V3J clonotypes were defined as sequences sharing an identical inferred V gene, J gene, and CDR3 amino acid sequence. The percentage overlap between two repertoires was calculated by dividing the number of shared unique clonotypes by the size of the smaller repertoire. Repertoire richness was assessed with RTK rarefaction, the Chao1 estimator, and Recon v2.1 estimates of unobserved clonotypes. OLGA was used to compute generation probabilities for all TCRbeta clonotypes that the gDNA method yielded from four donors. As stored in TCRdb, this immuneACCESS dataset retains in-frame rearrangements with V and J assigned. A fraction of the clones does not appear; measured against another copy, unresolved V genes explain less than half of the discrepancy, and the remainder lacks a known reason. V and J calls plus clone size are reproduced from that table; the DNA served to infer D and trimming. This sample has some 360,000 clones in its table, and less than 85% of those were observed once. Of the sample, around 9.3% is held by the ten largest clones.

The chain couples TRBV19 to TRBJ2-6; a tentative D call is TRBD1 (5 bases match). The sequenced sample consisted of memory CD4+ T cells sorted from blood. This sample's cell subset or site label indicates: CD45RA-negative fraction. This receptor was taken from a man in his thirties or forties in good health. CDR3 sequence: CASSIRQKLLSGANVLTF. The DNA reads TGTGCCAGTAGTATACGACAGAAACTGCTATCTGGGGCCAACGTCCTGACTTTC. The variable domain in full, with residues beyond the CDR3 obtained from the reference TRBV19 and TRBJ2-6 genes, is DGGITQSPKYLFRKEGQNVTLSCEQNLNHDAMYWYRQDPGQGLRLIYYSQIVNDFQKGDIAEGYSVSREKKESFPLTVTSAQKNPTAFYLCASSIRQKLLSGANVLTFGAGSRLTVL.